These 20 T cell receptor beta chains were sequenced from one sample in a study of blood T cell repertoires in COVID-19. This table comes from immunoSEQ multiplex PCR, and its TCRdb copy is limited to in-frame clones, with some not included. The table includes approximately 170,000 clones, 86% detected once. Sequencing used peripheral blood. These receptors were obtained from a woman in her 70s with acute or convalescent COVID-19.

The gene calls are TRBV6-5 and TRBJ2-7; TRBD2 agrees at 7 bases. Germline V CDR1 and CDR2: MNHEY, SVGAGI. The CDR3 consists of 14 residues. V dropped 6 bases and J dropped 0; count of bases not matched to a gene: 5. The CDR3 reads CASRPGGSSYEQYF. The CDR3 DNA follows: TGTGCCAGCAGGCCGGGGGGATCCTCCTACGAGCAGTACTTC.

J is TRBJ1-1 and V is TRBV7-8; 9 bases map to TRBD1. The CDR3 consists of 15 residues. Trimming took 5 bases from V and 4 from J; bases not matched to a gene: 8. Germline CDR1 and CDR2: SGHVS and FQNEAQ. The CDR3 sequence: CASSLQGAGVTEAFF. Here the CDR3 DNA reads TGTGCCAGCAGCCTACAGGGGGCGGGGGTCACTGAAGCTTTCTTT.

The V gene is TRBV28, the J gene TRBJ1-1, with 8 nucleotides matching TRBD1. The germline V gene has CDR1 MDHEN and CDR2 SYDVKM. This CDR3 region has 13 residues. The V segment lost 2 bases and the J segment 11 bases; nucleotides outside the gene matches: 7. CDR3 residues: CASSLQGAGVAFF. The CDR3 bases are TGTGCCAGCAGTTTACAGGGGGCGGGGGTTGCTTTCTTT. Full variable domain (rest looked up from reference TRBV28 and TRBJ1-1): DVKVTQSSRYLVKRTGEKVFLECVQDMDHENMFWYRQDPGLGLRLIYFSYDVKMKEKGDIPEGYSVSREKKERFSLILESASTNQTSMYLCASSLQGAGVAFFGQGTRLTVV.

This chain uses TRBV24-1 with TRBJ2-2, with a tentative D call TRBD1 (6 bases). Looked up from germline, CDR1 is KGHDR and CDR2 is SFDVKD. Deletions cut 5 bases from V and 4 bases from J, with 13 bases between. The CDR3 consists of 15 residues. The CDR3 sequence is CATSGSQGFTGELFF. As DNA, the CDR3 is TGTGCCACCAGTGGTTCACAGGGATTCACCGGGGAGCTGTTTTTT.

This chain connects TRBV19 to TRBJ2-3; the match to TRBD2 covers 7 bases. Unmatched junction bases numbered 5, after V lost 1 base and J lost 1 base. The length of the CDR3 is 16 residues. Germline CDR1 is LNHDA and CDR2 is SQIVND (reference sequence). The CDR3 DNA reads TGTGCCAGTAGTATAGGCCGGGACTATCGCACAGATACGCAGTATTTT. Protein: CASSIGRDYRTDTQYF.

There are a few counts of this clone. This chain joins TRBV4-1 and TRBJ1-5, with a weak D call TRBD1 (5 bases). Trimming left V 1 base short and J 3 bases short, with 10 bases between. The germline V gene has CDR1 MGHRA and CDR2 YSYEKL. CDR3 size: 15 residues. The CDR3: CASSQVQGPNQPQHF. CDR3 coding DNA: TGCGCCAGCAGCCAAGTTCAGGGCCCCAATCAGCCCCAGCATTTT.

This clone has only one observation. V and J are TRBV18 and TRBJ1-4, with 8 bases that match TRBD1. Looked up from germline, CDR1 is KGHSH and CDR2 is LQKENI. CDR3 length: 18 amino acids. The V gene end was trimmed by 3 bases and the J gene end by 3 bases; junction bases not matched to a gene: 12. The DNA for the CDR3 is TGTGCCAGCTCACCGGTTTACAGGGGGGCGACAGCTAATGAAAAACTGTTTTTT. It codes for CASSPVYRGATANEKLFF.

CDR3 nucleotide sequence: TGTGCCAGCCGAGGGACAGTTACTTCACCCCTCCACTTT. Translation gives CASRGTVTSPLHF. This sequence joins TRBV19 and TRBJ1-6; TRBD1 matches at 7 bases. The CDR3 totals 13 residues. Unmatched junction bases numbered 8, after V lost 9 bases and J lost 9 bases. The germline V gene encodes CDR1 LNHDA and CDR2 SQIVND (reference sequence).

V gene TRBV19 combines with J gene TRBJ1-1; 12 bases are shared with TRBD1. Trimming at V came to 4 bases and at J to 2 bases, leaving 8 bases not matched to a gene. This CDR3 contains 17 residues. Germline CDR1 and CDR2: LNHDA and SQIVND (reference sequence). The CDR3 nucleotides read TGTGCCAGTAGTAAATCCGGGACAGGGGGCTTTAACACTGAAGCTTTCTTT. Protein sequence: CASSKSGTGGFNTEAFF.

In its sample, this clone was seen once. The chain uses TRBV3-1 (or the pseudogene TRBV3-2) and TRBJ2-7; tentative D call: TRBD1 (5 bases). Trimming left V 3 bases short and J 3 bases short, with 12 bases between. The CDR3 totals 14 residues. Germline V gene sequence: CDR1 LGHDT, CDR2 YNNKEL (reference sequence). CDR3 residues: CASSQQQVDYEQYF. In DNA form, the CDR3 reads TGTGCCAGCAGCCAGCAACAGGTGGACTACGAGCAGTACTTC.

V usage is TRBV7-2 and J usage is TRBJ1-5; 7 nucleotides align to TRBD1. J gave up 6 bases and V 5 bases, and 10 bases lay outside the gene matches. Germline V CDR1 and CDR2: SGHTA, FQGNSA. The CDR3 extends over 15 amino acids. The CDR3 DNA reads as TGTGCCAGCAGCAAGCAGACAGGGTCGGGTCAGCCCCAGCATTTT. It translates to CASSKQTGSGQPQHF.

The chain is built from TRBV10-3 and TRBJ1-4, with TRBD1 matching 7 bases. This CDR3 spans 14 amino acids. Germline loops: CDR1 ENHRY, CDR2 SYGVKD. After removal of 10 bases from V and 11 bases from J, the junction contained 16 bases not matched to a gene. CDR3 coding DNA: TGTGCCACCTCTTTGGACAGGAGTTCTGCGAAACTGTTTTTT. It is translated as CATSLDRSSAKLFF.

V is TRBV9 and J is TRBJ1-4; D remains unclear. Germline values: CDR1 SGDLS, CDR2 YYNGEE. V dropped 0 bases and J dropped 6 bases, with 6 bases sitting between them. This CDR3 contains 13 residues. CDR3 region: CASSVDEYEKLFF. The CDR3 DNA reads TGTGCCAGCAGCGTAGATGAGTATGAAAAACTGTTTTTT.

CDR3: CATSPHLAGNTQYF. CDR3 coding DNA: TGTGCCACCAGTCCCCATCTAGCGGGAAATACGCAGTATTTT. The chain has TRBV24-1 and TRBJ2-3; 9 bases are a match to TRBD2. The germline V gene has CDR1 KGHDR and CDR2 SFDVKD. The CDR3 runs to 14 residues. Unmatched junction bases numbered 7, after V lost 6 bases and J lost 7 bases.

The chain links TRBV7-2 to TRBJ2-7; TRBD1 aligns across 9 bases. V shed 5 bases, J shed 6 bases, and the junction held 5 bases outside the gene matches. The CDR3 is made up of 13 amino acids. The V gene's germline CDR1 is SGHTA and CDR2 FQGNSA. CDR3 nucleotides: TGTGCCAGCAGCCCCGGACAGGGGACCGAGCAGTACTTC. It yields the protein CASSPGQGTEQYF.

This clone has just a few counts. The chain employs TRBV18 and TRBJ1-3; TRBD1 might be the D (5 bases). V dropped 2 bases and J dropped 0 bases, with 17 bases sitting between them. This CDR3 contains 18 residues. Germline V gene lookup returns CDR1 KGHSH and CDR2 LQKENI. CDR3 amino acids: CASSPRQGTKYSGNTIYF. The CDR3 nucleotides read TGTGCCAGCTCACCAAGGCAGGGTACCAAATACTCTGGAAACACCATATATTTT.

V gene TRBV4-2 combines with J gene TRBJ2-3; 8 nucleotides agree with TRBD2. V gave up 4 bases and J gave up 1 base; unmatched junction bases: 7. The CDR3 is 16 residues long. Looked up from germline, CDR1 is LGHNA and CDR2 is YNFKEQ. The CDR3 here is CASSLKAGDGTDTQYF. The CDR3 nucleotides read TGTGCCAGCAGCCTCAAAGCGGGAGATGGCACAGATACGCAGTATTTT.

In regard to this clone: Additional DNA sequences in this sample encode the identical CDR3. The chain is built from TRBV18 and TRBJ1-1, with 8 bases that match TRBD1. The V gene's germline CDR1 is KGHSH and CDR2 LQKENI. V dropped 2 bases and J dropped 5; count of bases not matched to a gene: 7. This CDR3 is 15 amino acids long. The CDR3 reads CASSPGQGAGTEAFF. The CDR3 bases are TGTGCCAGCTCACCAGGGCAGGGGGCAGGGACTGAAGCTTTCTTT.

The CDR3 DNA reads TGTGCCTGGAGTGTAGGCAAGCGGAATACGCAGTATTTT. It yields the protein CAWSVGKRNTQYF. The chain joins TRBV30 to TRBJ2-3; TRBD2 might be the D (5 bases). The V end lost 0 bases, the J end lost 7 bases, and 11 bases lay between the germline ends. The CDR3 sequence is 13 residues long. Per germline, CDR1 GTSNPN and CDR2 SVGIG (reference sequence). Combining the CDR3 with reference TRBV30 and TRBJ2-3 gives the whole variable domain SQTIHQWPATLVQPVGSPLSLECTVEGTSNPNLYWYRQAAGRGLQLLFYSVGIGQISSEVPQNLSASRPQDRQFILSSKKLLLSDSGFYLCAWSVGKRNTQYFGPGTRLTVL.

This chain links TRBV29-1 with TRBJ2-7; 7 bases are a match to TRBD1. Germline loops: CDR1 SQVTM, CDR2 ANQGSEA. Germline trimming cut 6 bases from V and 3 bases from J; bases unmatched to any gene: 14. The CDR3 is 15 amino acids. The CDR3 bases are TGCAGCGTGAAAGGTGTACAGGGGATTTACTACGAGCAGTACTTC. Residues: CSVKGVQGIYYEQYF.